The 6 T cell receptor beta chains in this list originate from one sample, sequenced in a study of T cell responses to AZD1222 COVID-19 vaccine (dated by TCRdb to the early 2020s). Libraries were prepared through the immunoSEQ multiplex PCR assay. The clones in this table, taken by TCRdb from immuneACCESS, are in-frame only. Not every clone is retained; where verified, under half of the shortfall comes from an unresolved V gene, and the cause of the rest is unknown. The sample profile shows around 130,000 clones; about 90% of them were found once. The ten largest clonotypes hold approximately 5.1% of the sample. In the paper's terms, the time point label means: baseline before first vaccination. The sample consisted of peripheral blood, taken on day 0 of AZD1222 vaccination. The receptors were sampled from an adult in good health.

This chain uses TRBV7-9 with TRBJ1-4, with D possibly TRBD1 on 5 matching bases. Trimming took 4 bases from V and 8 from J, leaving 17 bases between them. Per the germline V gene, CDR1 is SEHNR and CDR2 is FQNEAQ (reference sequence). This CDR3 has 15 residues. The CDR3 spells CASSSGRDLREKLFF. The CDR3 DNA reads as TGTGCCAGCAGCTCAGGGAGGGACTTAAGAGAAAAACTGTTTTTT. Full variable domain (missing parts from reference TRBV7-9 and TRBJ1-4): DTGVSQNPRHKITKRGQNVTFRCDPISEHNRLYWYRQTLGQGPEFLTYFQNEAQLEKSRLLSDRFSAERPKGSFSTLEIQRTEQGDSAMYLCASSSGRDLREKLFFGSGTQLSVL.

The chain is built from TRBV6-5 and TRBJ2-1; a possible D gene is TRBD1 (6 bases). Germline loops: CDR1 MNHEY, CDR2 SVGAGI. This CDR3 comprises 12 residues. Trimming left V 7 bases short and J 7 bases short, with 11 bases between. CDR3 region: CASNYRVNEQFF. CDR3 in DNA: TGTGCCAGCAACTACAGGGTTAATGAGCAGTTCTTC.

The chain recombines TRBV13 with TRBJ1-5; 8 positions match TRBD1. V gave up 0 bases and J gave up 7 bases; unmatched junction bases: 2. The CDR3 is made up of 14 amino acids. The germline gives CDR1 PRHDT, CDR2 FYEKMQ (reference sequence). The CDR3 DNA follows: TGTGCCAGCAGCTTAGGACAGGGGGAACAGCCCCAGCATTTT. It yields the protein CASSLGQGEQPQHF.

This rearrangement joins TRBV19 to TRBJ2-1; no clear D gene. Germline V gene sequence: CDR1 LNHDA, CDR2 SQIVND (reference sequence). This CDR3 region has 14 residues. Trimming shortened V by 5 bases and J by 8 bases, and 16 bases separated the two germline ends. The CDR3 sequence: CASSEWAPEYEQFF. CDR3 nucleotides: TGTGCCAGTAGTGAATGGGCCCCAGAGTATGAGCAGTTCTTC. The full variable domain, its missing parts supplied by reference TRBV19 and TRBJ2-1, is DGGITQSPKYLFRKEGQNVTLSCEQNLNHDAMYWYRQDPGQGLRLIYYSQIVNDFQKGDIAEGYSVSREKKESFPLTVTSAQKNPTAFYLCASSEWAPEYEQFFGPGTRLTVL.

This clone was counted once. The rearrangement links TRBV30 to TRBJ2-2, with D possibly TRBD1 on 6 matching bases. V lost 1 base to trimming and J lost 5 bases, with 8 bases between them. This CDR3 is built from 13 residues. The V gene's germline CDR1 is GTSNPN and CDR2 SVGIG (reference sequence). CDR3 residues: CAWSGQATGELFF. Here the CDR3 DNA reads TGTGCCTGGAGTGGACAGGCGACCGGGGAGCTGTTTTTT.

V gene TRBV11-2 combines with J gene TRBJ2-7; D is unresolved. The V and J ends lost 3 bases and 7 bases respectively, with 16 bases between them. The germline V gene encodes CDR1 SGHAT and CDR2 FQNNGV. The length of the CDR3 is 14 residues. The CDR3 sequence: CASSLNGPSQEQYF. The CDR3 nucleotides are TGTGCCAGCAGCTTGAACGGCCCAAGTCAAGAGCAGTACTTC.